Listed below are T cell receptor beta chains from one sample, sequenced in a study of blood T cells in healthy people across ages. From the 5' RACE reads, TCRdb called clonotypes with MiXCR, one entry per CDR3 protein. The sample includes approximately 1.5 million distinct CDR3 sequences, 30% to 40% of them seen just once. Material: blood. The source of these receptors is a woman aged 25-40 years in good health. Both conserved end residues are part of each CDR3. The D gene is left open where the match is weak. Rows may omit the clone size; those that give it use once, few, many or a size class.

CDR3nt: TGCAGTGCTACGAGGGGGGCAACTAATGAAAAACTGTTTTTT
CDR3aa: CSATRGATNEKLFF
abundance: .
j_gene: TRBJ1-4
d_gene: .
v_gene: TRBV20-1

CDR3nt: TGTGCCAGCAGCTTAGGGGCGTCGTTCTATGGCTACACCTTC
CDR3aa: CASSLGASFYGYTF
abundance: .
j_gene: TRBJ1-2
d_gene: .
v_gene: TRBV7-2

CDR3nt: TGTGCCAGCGGCCAAGGGGGAATCACTGAAGCTTTCTTT
CDR3aa: CASGQGGITEAFF
abundance: few
j_gene: TRBJ1-1
d_gene: .
v_gene: TRBV9

CDR3nt: TGTGCCAGCGGCGGACAGCTCAATCAGCCCCAGCATTTT
CDR3aa: CASGGQLNQPQHF
abundance: .
j_gene: TRBJ1-5
d_gene: .
v_gene: TRBV2

CDR3nt: TGTGCCAGCAGTGTTCTACAGGGGCTGAAAACTGAAGCTTTCTTT
CDR3aa: CASSVLQGLKTEAFF
abundance: .
j_gene: TRBJ1-1
d_gene: TRBD1
v_gene: TRBV25-1

CDR3nt: TGTGCCAGCTCACCACCGCGAGGGACCCCCTACAGCGATGAGCAGTTCTTC
CDR3aa: CASSPPRGTPYSDEQFF
abundance: .
j_gene: TRBJ2-1
d_gene: .
v_gene: TRBV18

CDR3nt: TGCAGTGCTCCACGGGACTATGGCTACACCTTC
CDR3aa: CSAPRDYGYTF
abundance: many
j_gene: TRBJ1-2
d_gene: .
v_gene: TRBV20-1

CDR3nt: TGCGCCAGCAGCTTGGATGCAGGTGCAGACGAGCAGTACTTC
CDR3aa: CASSLDAGADEQYF
abundance: many
j_gene: TRBJ2-7
d_gene: .
v_gene: TRBV5-1

CDR3nt: TGTGCCAGCAGCCGGGACAGGGGGCAACAAGAGACCCAGTACTTC
CDR3aa: CASSRDRGQQETQYF
abundance: .
j_gene: TRBJ2-5
d_gene: TRBD1
v_gene: TRBV12-3/TRBV12-4

CDR3nt: TGTGCCAGCAGCCGCCTCCCCAGGTTGGGAGCTAATGAAAAACTGTTTTTT
CDR3aa: CASSRLPRLGANEKLFF
abundance: .
j_gene: TRBJ1-4
d_gene: .
v_gene: TRBV7-9

CDR3nt: TGTGCCAGCAGCGTTTACGGGAGTAGGGGGCGTCTTTACTACGAGCAGTACTTC
CDR3aa: CASSVYGSRGRLYYEQYF
abundance: many
j_gene: TRBJ2-7
d_gene: .
v_gene: TRBV7-2

CDR3nt: TGCGCCAGCAGAAAGGACAGAGATTCTCAGCCCCAGCATTTT
CDR3aa: CASRKDRDSQPQHF
abundance: few
j_gene: TRBJ1-5
d_gene: .
v_gene: TRBV5-1

CDR3nt: TGTGCCAGCAGTTACAACAGGGACTTCTACGAGCAGTACTTC
CDR3aa: CASSYNRDFYEQYF
abundance: .
j_gene: TRBJ2-7
d_gene: .
v_gene: TRBV6-5

CDR3nt: TGTGCCAGCAGCGTAGACTCCGGGGTTATGTACGAGCAGTACTTC
CDR3aa: CASSVDSGVMYEQYF
abundance: many
j_gene: TRBJ2-7
d_gene: .
v_gene: TRBV9

CDR3nt: TGTGCCAGCAGCTGGGATCGGGCGCAGTATTTT
CDR3aa: CASSWDRAQYF
abundance: .
j_gene: TRBJ2-3
d_gene: .
v_gene: TRBV2

CDR3nt: TGTGCCAGCAGCTCCCGTGGGGACAATGGGCAGTTCTTC
CDR3aa: CASSSRGDNGQFF
abundance: .
j_gene: TRBJ2-1
d_gene: .
v_gene: TRBV9

CDR3nt: TGTGCCAGCAGTGAACCTGGACAGGGGGCGGGAGAAGCGTTTTTT
CDR3aa: CASSEPGQGAGEAFF
abundance: .
j_gene: TRBJ1-4
d_gene: TRBD1
v_gene: TRBV6-1

CDR3nt: TGTGCCATCAGTGAGTCTACGGGGCTTTCTGGCTACACCTTC
CDR3aa: CAISESTGLSGYTF
abundance: .
j_gene: TRBJ1-2
d_gene: .
v_gene: TRBV10-3

CDR3nt: TGTGCCAGTAGTATAGCAGCGACTAGCTCATGGAACATTCAGTACTTC
CDR3aa: CASSIAATSSWNIQYF
abundance: .
j_gene: TRBJ2-4
d_gene: TRBD2
v_gene: TRBV19

CDR3nt: TGTGCCAGCAGTGGTCCGAAGAGCTCCTACGAGCAGTACTTC
CDR3aa: CASSGPKSSYEQYF
abundance: few
j_gene: TRBJ2-7
d_gene: .
v_gene: TRBV6-6

CDR3nt: TGTGCCAGCAGTTACAAGGCGGGGGGGCTCACCGGGGAGCTGTTTTTT
CDR3aa: CASSYKAGGLTGELFF
abundance: .
j_gene: TRBJ2-2
d_gene: TRBD2
v_gene: TRBV6-2/TRBV6-3

CDR3nt: TGTGCCAGCGGACTGGAGCGGGGGGGCCTCAGCACAGATACGCAGTATTTT
CDR3aa: CASGLERGGLSTDTQYF
abundance: .
j_gene: TRBJ2-3
d_gene: TRBD2
v_gene: TRBV12-3/TRBV12-4

CDR3nt: TGTGCCAGCAGCCAAGATGGCACAGGGAGTAATGAAAAACTGTTTTTT
CDR3aa: CASSQDGTGSNEKLFF
abundance: .
j_gene: TRBJ1-4
d_gene: .
v_gene: TRBV3-1

CDR3nt: TGTGCCAGCAGTTTGTCTAGCGGGGACTACAATGAGCAGTTCTTC
CDR3aa: CASSLSSGDYNEQFF
abundance: .
j_gene: TRBJ2-1
d_gene: TRBD2
v_gene: TRBV12-3/TRBV12-4

CDR3nt: TGTGCCAGCAGTGATTCCGCAGGACCTAGCAATCAGCCCCAGCATTTT
CDR3aa: CASSDSAGPSNQPQHF
abundance: .
j_gene: TRBJ1-5
d_gene: .
v_gene: TRBV6-1

CDR3nt: TGCAGCGCAGCCGACAGGGAACCCTACGAGCAGTACTTC
CDR3aa: CSAADREPYEQYF
abundance: .
j_gene: TRBJ2-7
d_gene: TRBD1
v_gene: TRBV29-1

CDR3nt: TGTGCCAGCAGCTTGTTGGGGGCTTCTTTCTACGAGCAGTACTTC
CDR3aa: CASSLLGASFYEQYF
abundance: many
j_gene: TRBJ2-7
d_gene: .
v_gene: TRBV5-5

CDR3nt: TGTGCCTGGAACTTGCAGTATAACTATGGCTACACCTTC
CDR3aa: CAWNLQYNYGYTF
abundance: .
j_gene: TRBJ1-2
d_gene: .
v_gene: TRBV30

CDR3nt: TGTGCCAGTAGTATAGCTGGTCCGAACAATGAGCAGTTCTTC
CDR3aa: CASSIAGPNNEQFF
abundance: .
j_gene: TRBJ2-1
d_gene: .
v_gene: TRBV19

CDR3nt: TGTGCCAGCAGCTCCACAACTAACTATGGCTACACCTTC
CDR3aa: CASSSTTNYGYTF
abundance: many
j_gene: TRBJ1-2
d_gene: .
v_gene: TRBV7-2

CDR3nt: TGCAGTGCTAGAGTTAGAGGACGATCTCCCGTCTATGGCTACACCTTC
CDR3aa: CSARVRGRSPVYGYTF
abundance: few
j_gene: TRBJ1-2
d_gene: .
v_gene: TRBV20-1

CDR3nt: TGTGCCAGCAGCGTAGACTGGGAGAGAGCTTTCTTT
CDR3aa: CASSVDWERAFF
abundance: few
j_gene: TRBJ1-1
d_gene: .
v_gene: TRBV13

CDR3nt: TGTGCCAGCAGGCAACTAGCGGGAAAGACGGGCATTCAGTACTTC
CDR3aa: CASRQLAGKTGIQYF
abundance: .
j_gene: TRBJ2-4
d_gene: TRBD2
v_gene: TRBV2

CDR3nt: TGTGCCAGCAGCTTAATTGGCAGCTCGAACACCGGGGAGCTGTTTTTT
CDR3aa: CASSLIGSSNTGELFF
abundance: .
j_gene: TRBJ2-2
d_gene: .
v_gene: TRBV7-9

CDR3nt: TGTGCCACTGGGCTTGGCACTGAAGCTTTCTTT
CDR3aa: CATGLGTEAFF
abundance: .
j_gene: TRBJ1-1
d_gene: .
v_gene: TRBV12-3/TRBV12-4

CDR3nt: TGCAGTGCTAGAGGGGTAGCGGGGACAGATACGCAGTATTTT
CDR3aa: CSARGVAGTDTQYF
abundance: .
j_gene: TRBJ2-3
d_gene: TRBD2
v_gene: TRBV20-1